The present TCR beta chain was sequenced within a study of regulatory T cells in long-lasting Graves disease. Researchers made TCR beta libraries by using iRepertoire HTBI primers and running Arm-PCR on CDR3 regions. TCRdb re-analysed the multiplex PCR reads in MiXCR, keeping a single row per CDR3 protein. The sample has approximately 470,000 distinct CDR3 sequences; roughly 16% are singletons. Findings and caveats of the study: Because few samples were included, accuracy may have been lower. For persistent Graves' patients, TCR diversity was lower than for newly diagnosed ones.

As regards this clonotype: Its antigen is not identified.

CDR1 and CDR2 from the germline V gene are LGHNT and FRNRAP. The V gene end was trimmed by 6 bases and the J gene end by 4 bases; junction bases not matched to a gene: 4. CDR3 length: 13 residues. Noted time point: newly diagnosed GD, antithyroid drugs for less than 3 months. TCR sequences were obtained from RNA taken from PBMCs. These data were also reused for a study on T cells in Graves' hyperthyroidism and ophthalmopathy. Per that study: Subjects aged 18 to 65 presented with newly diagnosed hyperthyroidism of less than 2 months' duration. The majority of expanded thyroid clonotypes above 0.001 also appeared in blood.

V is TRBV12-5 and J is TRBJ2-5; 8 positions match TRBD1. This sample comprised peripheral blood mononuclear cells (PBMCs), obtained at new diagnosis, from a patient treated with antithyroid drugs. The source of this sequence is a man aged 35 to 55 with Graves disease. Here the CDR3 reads CASGPDRGETQYF. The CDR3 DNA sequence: TGTGCTAGTGGGCCCGACAGGGGAGAGACCCAGTACTTC.